Following are 19 T cell receptor beta chains from one sample sequenced in a study of shared clonotypes between healthy human individuals. Clones were sequenced by immunoSEQ multiplex PCR, and TCRdb holds only the in-frame ones, with some missing. The sample holds roughly 2,500,000 clones, roughly 93% seen once. Sequencing input: naive CD4+ T cells from PBMCs. Subset: CD45RA+ positively selected. These receptors were collected from a man younger than 30 in good health. Some clones in this sample may be carry-over from other donors' samples.

The V call is TRBV5-4, the J call TRBJ2-7; D is perhaps TRBD1 (6 bases). CDR1 SGHNT and CDR2 YYREEE come from the germline V gene (reference sequence). Trimming took 4 bases from V and 5 from J, leaving 16 bases between them. This CDR3 has 14 residues. The CDR3 DNA sequence: TGTGCCAGCAGCCCCCCCAGGGGCAGCCACGAGCAGTACTTC. This sequence encodes CASSPPRGSHEQYF.

This clone came up a few times. Other DNA sequences in this sample translate to the same CDR3. The chain carries TRBV7-9 and TRBJ1-4; D remains ambiguous. The CDR3 is 12 amino acids. V dropped 5 bases and J dropped 8 bases, with 9 bases sitting between them. The germline CDR1 and CDR2 sequences are SEHNR and FQNEAQ (reference sequence). The CDR3 sequence is CASSPGGEKLFF. The CDR3 bases are TGTGCCAGCAGCCCGGGAGGGGAAAAACTGTTTTTT.

This rearrangement joins TRBV9 to TRBJ2-1, with TRBD2 matching over 13 bases. The CDR3 is made up of 17 amino acids. The germline gives CDR1 SGDLS, CDR2 YYNGEE. Trimming cost V 0 bases and J 7 bases; bases outside gene matches: 7. The chain's CDR3 is CASSVDLRLAGGNEQFF. Here the CDR3 DNA reads TGTGCCAGCAGCGTAGATCTTCGACTAGCGGGAGGAAATGAGCAGTTCTTC.

V usage is TRBV28 and J usage is TRBJ2-7, with TRBD1 matching over 10 bases. Germline V gives CDR1 MDHEN, CDR2 SYDVKM. The CDR3 has 16 amino acids. The J segment lost 7 bases and the V segment lost 5 bases, leaving 14 bases of the junction unmatched. CDR3 nucleotide sequence: TGTGCCAGCAGTGACTTGCCGGGACAGGGGTTATATGAGCAGTACTTC. Its protein is CASSDLPGQGLYEQYF.

The chain links TRBV6-5 to TRBJ1-3; no reliable D call. The CDR3 is 16 residues long. V gave up 2 bases and J gave up 3 bases, with 14 bases separating them. Germline CDR1 and CDR2: MNHEY and SVGAGI. The CDR3 loop is CASSYRLGIGGNTIYF. CDR3 nucleotides: TGTGCCAGCAGTTACCGTCTGGGGATCGGTGGAAACACCATATATTTT.

The chain has TRBV28 and TRBJ2-4, with 10 bases fitting TRBD2. This CDR3 contains 14 residues. CDR1 MDHEN and CDR2 SYDVKM come from the germline V gene. V lost 5 bases to trimming and J lost 7 bases; unmatched junction nucleotides: 5. The CDR3 loop reads CASSKPGLANIQYF. The CDR3 DNA reads TGTGCCAGCAGTAAGCCGGGACTAGCGAACATTCAGTACTTC.

This CDR3 reads CASSEKGLTNYGYTF. DNA of the CDR3: TGTGCCAGCAGTGAAAAGGGGCTGACTAACTATGGCTACACCTTC. This chain uses TRBV6-1 with TRBJ1-2; the D gene is possibly TRBD1 (5 bases). Deletions cut 2 bases from V and 0 bases from J, with 10 bases between. Germline loops: CDR1 MNHNS, CDR2 SASEGT. This CDR3 has 15 residues.

This chain connects TRBV14 to TRBJ2-7; no clear D. The CDR3 has 14 residues. CDR1 and CDR2 from the germline V gene are SGHDN and FVKESK. The V end lost 0 bases, the J end lost 2 bases, and 8 bases lay between the germline ends. The CDR3 region is CASSQDVLTYEQYF. In DNA, the CDR3 is TGTGCCAGCAGCCAAGATGTGCTTACCTACGAGCAGTACTTC.

The rearrangement joins TRBV30 to TRBJ2-7, with D possibly matching TRBD1 (6 bases). The CDR3 loop spans 12 amino acids. Germline assignment: CDR1 GTSNPN and CDR2 SVGIG (reference sequence). The ends were cut back, 7 bases at V and 5 bases at J, with 15 bases in the middle. CDR3 residues: CAYRAAGHEQYF. As DNA, the CDR3 is TGTGCCTACAGGGCGGCGGGTCACGAGCAGTACTTC.

The genes are TRBV5-1 and TRBJ2-5; a weak D match, TRBD1 (6 bases). Trimming took off 3 bases at V and 1 base at J, with 13 bases between the two ends. The germline V gene encodes CDR1 SGHRS and CDR2 YFSETQ. This CDR3 has 15 amino acids. In DNA, the CDR3 is TGCGCCAGCAGCTGGGCAACAGGGCCCCAAGAGACCCAGTACTTC. It yields the protein CASSWATGPQETQYF.

This chain connects TRBV25-1 to TRBJ1-4, with D possibly matching TRBD1 (6 bases). The CDR3 loop spans 14 amino acids. V lost 3 bases and J 8 bases, leaving 13 bases between the germline ends. Germline CDR1 MGHDK, CDR2 SYGVNS. CDR3 sequence reads: CASSDRGTWEKLFF. The CDR3 bases are TGTGCCAGCAGTGACCGCGGGACATGGGAAAAACTGTTTTTT.

The gene calls are TRBV6-1 and TRBJ1-2; unclear D gene. Germline-derived CDR1 and CDR2 are MNHNS and SASEGT. The CDR3 spans 16 residues. The V and J ends lost 3 bases and 0 bases respectively, with 14 bases between them. CDR3 loop: CASSDTGRAPNYGYTF. The DNA of the CDR3 is TGTGCCAGCAGTGACACCGGGAGGGCGCCTAACTATGGCTACACCTTC.

The chain links TRBV21-1 to TRBJ2-4; TRBD2, the D gene given by the table, was not confirmed from the DNA. TRBV21-1 counts as a pseudogene. This CDR3 comprises 19 residues. In nucleotides, the CDR3 is TGTGCCAGCAGCAAACCCGGCCCCGCACTAGCGGATACCAAAAACATTCAGTACTTC. Its protein is CASSKPGPALADTKNIQYF.

The CDR3 is CASSYRGTAKREQYF. The CDR3 bases are TGTGCCAGCAGTTACAGAGGGACAGCGAAGCGCGAGCAGTACTTC. The rearrangement uses TRBV6-5 and TRBJ2-7; TRBD1 aligns across 7 bases. The CDR3 has 15 amino acids. The germline gives CDR1 MNHEY, CDR2 SVGAGI. After removal of 2 bases from V and 6 bases from J, the junction contained 10 bases not matched to a gene.

This rearrangement joins TRBV11-2 to TRBJ2-1; no clear D gene. The CDR3 runs to 13 residues. V was shortened by 3 bases and J by 13 bases, with 16 bases between the two germline ends. Germline V gives CDR1 SGHAT, CDR2 FQNNGV. This chain's CDR3 is CASSFGVQAQQFF. The CDR3 DNA sequence: TGTGCCAGCAGCTTTGGAGTCCAGGCCCAACAGTTCTTC. Full variable domain (remainder filled in from reference TRBV11-2 and TRBJ2-1): EAGVAQSPRYKIIEKRQSVAFWCNPISGHATLYWYQQILGQGPKLLIQFQNNGVVDDSQLPKDRFSAERLKGVDSTLKIQPAKLEDSAVYLCASSFGVQAQQFFGPGTRLTVL.

The chain joins TRBV25-1 to TRBJ1-5, with TRBD1 matching 12 bases. V was clipped by 7 bases and J by 6 bases; unmatched bases: 4. Germline V gene lookup returns CDR1 MGHDK and CDR2 SYGVNS. This CDR3 comprises 14 residues. CDR3 sequence: CASKGQGAGQPQHF. The CDR3 DNA sequence: TGTGCCAGCAAGGGACAGGGGGCCGGTCAGCCCCAGCATTTT.

The V call is TRBV7-2, the J call TRBJ2-7; the match to TRBD1 covers 8 bases. Unmatched junction bases numbered 13, after V lost 10 bases and J lost 5 bases. CDR3 size: 14 residues. The germline gives CDR1 SGHTA, CDR2 FQGNSA. CDR3 amino acids: CAILGQGIFHEQYF. The CDR3, as DNA: TGTGCCATCCTTGGACAGGGCATTTTCCACGAGCAGTACTTC.

The chain has TRBV5-1 and TRBJ2-1; D call uncertain. This CDR3 region has 16 residues. Germline CDR1 SGHRS, CDR2 YFSETQ. Trimming removed 0 bases at V and 8 bases at J, with 18 bases between. The CDR3 here is CASSLERTGLGDEQFF. The CDR3 DNA sequence: TGCGCCAGCAGCTTGGAAAGGACGGGTCTAGGTGATGAGCAGTTCTTC. Full variable domain (rest looked up from reference TRBV5-1 and TRBJ2-1): KAGVTQTPRYLIKTRGQQVTLSCSPISGHRSVSWYQQTPGQGLQFLFEYFSETQRNKGNFPGRFSGRQFSNSRSEMNVSTLELGDSALYLCASSLERTGLGDEQFFGPGTRLTVL.

The chain joins TRBV19 to TRBJ1-5; possibly TRBD1 for D (5 bases). Between the trimmed V and J ends, which lost 7 bases and 1 base, there was a span of 14 bases. CDR1 and CDR2 from the germline V gene are LNHDA and SQIVND (reference sequence). This CDR3 contains 15 residues. CDR3 residues: CASTLTGVSNQPQHF. CDR3 nucleotides: TGTGCCAGTACCCTAACGGGGGTGAGCAATCAGCCCCAGCATTTT.